A single sample gave rise to the 27 T cell receptor beta chains below, sequenced in a study of shared clonotypes between healthy human individuals. The data were produced by immunoSEQ multiplex PCR, yet TCRdb's version contains in-frame clones alone and is incomplete. The sample contains around 940,000 clones, around three quarters of which appear only once. The sequenced sample was memory CD4+ T cells sorted from blood. As for subset: CD45RA-negative fraction. The receptors were gathered from a man between 18 and 29 years old in good health.

This clone was seen only once. This chain links TRBV7-8 with TRBJ2-3, with 8 bases fitting TRBD2. The J segment lost 1 base and the V segment lost 2 bases, leaving 2 bases of the junction unmatched. The CDR3 totals 15 residues. The germline CDR1 and CDR2 sequences are SGHVS and FQNEAQ. CDR3 nucleotide sequence: TGTGCCAGCAGCTTAAGCGGGAGAGGCACAGATACGCAGTATTTT. Translated, it gives CASSLSGRGTDTQYF.

This clone has only one observation. The chain uses TRBV10-2 and TRBJ2-1; possibly TRBD2 for D (5 bases). Germline CDR1 WSHSY, CDR2 SAAADI. V gave up 8 bases and J gave up 4 bases, with 9 bases separating them. The CDR3 consists of 12 residues. The CDR3 DNA reads TGCGCCAGCGGCAAGCGGTACAATGAGCAGTTCTTC. Amino acids: CASGKRYNEQFF.

J is TRBJ1-1 and V is TRBV19, with a possible D match to TRBD1 (5 bases). In germline, CDR1 is LNHDA, CDR2 SQIVND (reference sequence). Trimming cost V 3 bases and J 0 bases, with 11 bases left between them. The CDR3 covers 15 residues. The CDR3 nucleotides read TGTGCCAGTAGTATGTCGGGACCGCTGAACACTGAAGCTTTCTTT. It specifies CASSMSGPLNTEAFF. Full variable domain (remainder filled in from reference TRBV19 and TRBJ1-1): DGGITQSPKYLFRKEGQNVTLSCEQNLNHDAMYWYRQDPGQGLRLIYYSQIVNDFQKGDIAEGYSVSREKKESFPLTVTSAQKNPTAFYLCASSMSGPLNTEAFFGQGTRLTVV.

This clone appeared a few times. This rearrangement joins TRBV19 to TRBJ2-2; 8 bases map to TRBD2. The V segment lost 4 bases and the J segment 4 bases; nucleotides outside the gene matches: 8. From germline, CDR1 is LNHDA and CDR2 SQIVND (reference sequence). The CDR3 extends over 16 amino acids. The CDR3 DNA follows: TGTGCCAGTAGTAACCCAGCGGGAGTGCGCACCGGGGAGCTGTTTTTT. Its protein product is CASSNPAGVRTGELFF. Combining the CDR3 with reference TRBV19 and TRBJ2-2 gives the whole variable domain DGGITQSPKYLFRKEGQNVTLSCEQNLNHDAMYWYRQDPGQGLRLIYYSQIVNDFQKGDIAEGYSVSREKKESFPLTVTSAQKNPTAFYLCASSNPAGVRTGELFFGEGSRLTVL.

The chain couples TRBV5-1 to TRBJ2-5; no definite D call. V was shortened by 0 bases and J by 8 bases, with 5 bases between the two germline ends. CDR1 is SGHRS, CDR2 YFSETQ, per germline. There are 11 residues in the CDR3. CDR3 protein: CASSLADTQYF. In DNA form, the CDR3 reads TGCGCCAGCAGCTTGGCCGATACCCAGTACTTC.

The J gene is TRBJ1-1, the V gene TRBV6-5; a possible D gene is TRBD1 (6 bases). This CDR3 has 13 residues. Trimming took 6 bases from V and 5 from J, leaving 13 bases between them. Germline values: CDR1 MNHEY, CDR2 SVGAGI. CDR3 loop: CASSPGGGTEAFF. Here the CDR3 DNA reads TGTGCCAGCAGCCCCGGGGGCGGGACTGAAGCTTTCTTT.

This rearrangement joins TRBV30 to TRBJ2-7; perhaps TRBD1 as D (5 bases). The V and J ends lost 0 bases and 2 bases respectively, with 8 bases between them. This CDR3 spans 13 amino acids. Germline V gives CDR1 GTSNPN, CDR2 SVGIG (reference sequence). The CDR3 nucleotides read TGTGCCTGGAGTGTAGGGGCCCCCTACGAGCAGTACTTC. Its translation: CAWSVGAPYEQYF. Filled out from reference TRBV30 and TRBJ2-7, the complete variable domain reads SQTIHQWPATLVQPVGSPLSLECTVEGTSNPNLYWYRQAAGRGLQLLFYSVGIGQISSEVPQNLSASRPQDRQFILSSKKLLLSDSGFYLCAWSVGAPYEQYFGPGTRLTVT.

The chain couples TRBV7-2 to TRBJ2-6; D may be TRBD2 (5 bases). The V and J ends lost 0 bases and 0 bases respectively, with 12 bases between them. The V gene's germline CDR1 is SGHTA and CDR2 FQGNSA. This CDR3 has 18 amino acids. As DNA, the CDR3 is TGTGCCAGCAGCTTAGCTGCCAACCGGGGCTCTGGGGCCAACGTCCTGACTTTC. Translated: CASSLAANRGSGANVLTF.

V and J are TRBV19 and TRBJ2-5, with TRBD1 matching over 10 bases. The germline V gene has CDR1 LNHDA and CDR2 SQIVND (reference sequence). J was trimmed by 1 base and V by 7 bases; bases with no gene match: 9. This CDR3 has 16 amino acids. In nucleotides, the CDR3 is TGTGCCAGTAAAATGTCGGGACAGGGGCTCCAAGAGACCCAGTACTTC. Amino acid sequence: CASKMSGQGLQETQYF.

The chain recombines TRBV7-3 with TRBJ2-1; D is perhaps TRBD1 (5 bases). The CDR3 spans 13 residues. Germline lookup yields CDR1 SGHTA and CDR2 FQGTGA. V was shortened by 3 bases and J by 7 bases, with 10 bases between the two germline ends. As DNA, the CDR3 is TGTGCCAGCAGCTTCAGGGCAGCTAATGAGCAGTTCTTC. Its translation: CASSFRAANEQFF.

The V gene is TRBV5-8, the J gene TRBJ1-4; D is ambiguous. Germline V gene data show CDR1 as SGHTS and CDR2 as YDEGEE. V was cut by 0 bases and J by 4 bases, with 10 bases left in between. The CDR3 is made up of 15 amino acids. The CDR3 coding sequence is TGTGCCAGCAGCTTGGACGGGAGAAATAATGAAAAACTGTTTTTT. Its translation is CASSLDGRNNEKLFF.

This chain joins TRBV28 and TRBJ1-5, with D possibly TRBD1 on 6 matching bases. There are 15 residues in the CDR3. The ends were cut back, 6 bases at V and 3 bases at J, with 15 bases in the middle. Germline V gives CDR1 MDHEN, CDR2 SYDVKM. Here the CDR3 reads CASRLQGFFNQPQHF. CDR3 DNA sequence: TGTGCCAGCAGACTACAGGGATTCTTCAATCAGCCCCAGCATTTT.

This rearrangement joins TRBV2 to TRBJ2-7; TRBD2 aligns across 9 bases. The CDR3 totals 14 residues. V dropped 5 bases and J dropped 6; count of bases not matched to a gene: 8. In germline, CDR1 is SNHLY, CDR2 FYNNEI. Written as DNA, the CDR3 is TGTGCCAGCAGTCAACTAGCGGGCGCGGGCGAGCAGTACTTC. Its protein is CASSQLAGAGEQYF.

The genes are TRBV27 and TRBJ2-3; D is perhaps TRBD2 (6 bases). CDR3 length: 13 amino acids. With 6 bases removed from V and 10 bases from J, the gap between germline ends came to 17 bases. CDR1 and CDR2 from the germline V gene are MNHEY and SMNVEV (reference sequence). The CDR3 here is CASRGTRGLSQYF. The CDR3 DNA sequence: TGTGCCAGCAGGGGGACTCGGGGCCTCTCGCAGTATTTT.

This clone appeared a single time. This sequence joins TRBV10-3 and TRBJ2-1; the match to TRBD2 covers 11 bases. In germline, CDR1 is ENHRY, CDR2 SYGVKD. The CDR3 has 14 residues. V lost 11 bases, J lost 5 bases, and 8 bases stayed unmatched. The CDR3 DNA is TGTGCCGGGTCCGGGACTAGCGGTCACAATGAGCAGTTCTTC. It specifies CAGSGTSGHNEQFF.

This clone was detected a few times. V and J are TRBV6-1 and TRBJ1-1; D is ambiguous. Germline V CDR1 and CDR2: MNHNS, SASEGT. There are 13 residues in the CDR3. V was cut by 6 bases and J by 5 bases, with 13 bases left in between. CDR3 amino acids: CASSPEWQTEAFF. Written as DNA, the CDR3 is TGTGCCAGCAGCCCGGAGTGGCAAACTGAAGCTTTCTTT.

The chain combines TRBV6-6 with TRBJ2-6; D unresolved. The CDR3 loop spans 13 amino acids. V lost 6 bases and J 4 bases, leaving 7 bases between the germline ends. From germline, CDR1 is MNHNY and CDR2 SVGAGI (reference sequence). The CDR3 coding sequence is TGTGCCAGCAGGGCGGCGGGGGCCAACGTCCTGACTTTC. It yields the protein CASRAAGANVLTF.

J is TRBJ1-2 and V is TRBV6-6, with TRBD1 matching over 8 bases. After removal of 5 bases from V and 6 bases from J, the junction contained 2 bases not matched to a gene. The germline gives CDR1 MNHNY, CDR2 SVGAGI (reference sequence). The CDR3 consists of 12 residues. The CDR3 spells CASSPQGDGYTF. The CDR3, as DNA: TGTGCCAGCAGTCCACAGGGGGATGGCTACACCTTC.

This chain links TRBV7-8 with TRBJ2-3; 14 bases align to TRBD2. Germline V CDR1 and CDR2: SGHVS, FQNEAQ. V lost 5 bases to trimming and J lost 6 bases; unmatched junction nucleotides: 10. This CDR3 has 17 residues. Here the CDR3 reads CASSPRGTSGSPDTQYF. In nucleotides, the CDR3 is TGTGCCAGCAGCCCGAGAGGGACTAGCGGGAGCCCCGATACGCAGTATTTT.

The V and J genes are TRBV5-6 and TRBJ1-2; D is ambiguous. CDR1 is SGHDT, CDR2 YYEEEE, per germline. Deletions cut 6 bases from V and 3 bases from J, with 12 bases between. The CDR3 covers 13 residues. In DNA, the CDR3 is TGTGCCAGCATATATGCGGGTGACTATGGCTACACCTTC. It specifies CASIYAGDYGYTF.

The rearrangement links TRBV6-5 to TRBJ2-5; 12 positions agree with TRBD1. CDR3 length: 14 residues. CDR1 is MNHEY and CDR2 is SVGAGI in the germline V gene. After removal of 5 bases from V and 7 bases from J, the junction contained 5 bases not matched to a gene. CDR3 DNA sequence: TGTGCCAGCAGTCAAGGGACAGGGGGCGCGACCCAGTACTTC. This translates into CASSQGTGGATQYF.

At least ten counts were recorded for this clone. Other DNA sequences in this sample translate to the same CDR3. The chain links TRBV19 to TRBJ1-5, with D hard to call. With 6 bases removed from V and 3 bases from J, the gap between germline ends came to 6 bases. Germline V gene lookup returns CDR1 LNHDA and CDR2 SQIVND (reference sequence). This CDR3 has 12 amino acids. The CDR3 region has the DNA TGTGCCAGTAGGGGCCCCAATCAGCCCCAGCATTTT. Its translation: CASRGPNQPQHF.

As for this clone: Other DNA sequences from this sample encode an identical CDR3 as well. This chain joins TRBV6-1 and TRBJ1-5; no definite D call. The germline V gene encodes CDR1 MNHNS and CDR2 SASEGT. V was clipped by 4 bases and J by 1 base, with 8 bases between them. The CDR3 contains 14 residues. The DNA of the CDR3 is TGTGCCAGCAGTGGCGACAAGAGCAATCAGCCCCAGCATTTT. Translating it yields CASSGDKSNQPQHF.

This clone was picked up a small number of times. CDR3 coding DNA: TGTGCCAGCAGCACGGACAGGACCTCGAACACTGAAGCTTTCTTT. Translated, it gives CASSTDRTSNTEAFF. V usage is TRBV2 and J usage is TRBJ1-1, with 7 bases matching TRBD1. After removal of 6 bases from V and 1 base from J, the junction contained 8 bases not matched to a gene. The CDR3 is made up of 15 amino acids. Germline V gene data show CDR1 as SNHLY and CDR2 as FYNNEI.

This clone was recorded once. The chain combines TRBV11-2 with TRBJ2-3, with D uncertain. Deletions cut 2 bases from V and 5 bases from J, with 5 bases between. CDR3 length: 12 residues. Germline CDR1 and CDR2: SGHAT and FQNNGV. The CDR3 spells CASSLSRDTQYF. Written as DNA, the CDR3 is TGTGCCAGCAGCTTAAGCCGAGATACGCAGTATTTT.

V gene TRBV15 combines with J gene TRBJ2-2, with TRBD1 matching over 9 bases. Germline V gene sequence: CDR1 LNHNV, CDR2 YYDKDF (reference sequence). Unmatched junction bases numbered 7, after V lost 0 bases and J lost 5 bases. The CDR3 consists of 17 residues. The CDR3 nucleotides read TGTGCCACCAGCAGAGAAGGTGGGACAGGGAGAACCGGGGAGCTGTTTTTT. Translated, it gives CATSREGGTGRTGELFF. Filled out from reference TRBV15 and TRBJ2-2, the complete variable domain reads DAMVIQNPRYQVTQFGKPVTLSCSQTLNHNVMYWYQQKSSQAPKLLFHYYDKDFNNEADTPDNFQSRRPNTSFCFLDIRSPGLGDTAMYLCATSREGGTGRTGELFFGEGSRLTVL.

This clone was seen a handful of times. The genes are TRBV30 and TRBJ1-4, with no clear D. Germline CDR1 is GTSNPN and CDR2 is SVGIG (reference sequence). The ends were cut back, 1 base at V and 5 bases at J, with 8 bases in the middle. The CDR3 totals 13 residues. CDR3 bases: TGTGCCTGGAGTGGACGGCTCAATGAAAAACTGTTTTTT. This codes for CAWSGRLNEKLFF.